This section outlines one T cell receptor (beta chain) sequence together with its context. The antigen this receptor binds is unknown. Base qualities are not provided; no much larger clone lies one nucleotide away. Each collaborating institution followed its own protocols to collect whole blood in K2EDTA tubes. Collaborator samples were shipped for TCRbeta analysis as frozen whole blood, isolated PBMCs, or DNA extracted from either sample type. The data belong to a study of blood T cell repertoires in COVID-19 (dated by TCRdb to about 2020). Study-level background: Samples covering the acute and convalescent phases of COVID-19 were provided by collaborators in the United States, Italy and Spain. The material from the prospective study consisted of cDNA or gDNA derived from T cells, B-cell-depleted T cells, or PBMCs. The dataset comprised deeply sampled blood TCRbeta repertoires from subjects exposed to, actively infected with, or recovered from COVID-19. The repertoires were made available in a free public database intended to serve as a resource for research on the immune response to SARS-CoV-2. Samples came from the ongoing ImmuneRACE study (first 160 participants) plus 1,254 subjects from 6 global collaborators. Nearly every sample came with metadata listing a de-identified subject ID, COVID-19 status, age in years and sex. HLA class I and class II types, where available, came from metadata supplied by the sample provider rather than from assay-based typing.

The immunoSEQ Assay, a bias-controlled multiplex PCR, was used to amplify TCRbeta CDR3 regions from genomic DNA. The study's processing was this. The number of nucleated cells in each sample was estimated by amplification of reference gene primers within the assay. Sequence reads were collapsed and filtered to measure the absolute abundance of every unique TCRbeta CDR3 rearrangement. For each sample, productive Simpson clonality was calculated as the square root of Simpson's diversity index over productive rearrangements. This is the immuneACCESS table as TCRdb keeps it, with only in-frame sequences that have V and J called. A part of the clones is gone; compared with another copy, unresolved V genes explain less than half, and the rest is unexplained. That table is the source of V, J and clone size, and D and trimming were worked out from the DNA. The table for this sample lists more than 40,000 clones; roughly 90% of them were counted only once. The top ten hold around 3% of the sample.

Overall study results and their limits: Clinical and demographic metadata were provided uncurated, with the amount varying by source and participant.

The sample consisted of peripheral blood. This receptor was taken from a man between 45 and 60 years old with active COVID-19.

The CDR3 protein sequence reads: CSAGPGRGDPYEQYF. The DNA is TGCAGCGCCGGACCCGGGCGGGGGGATCCCTACGAGCAGTACTTC. The rearranged segments are TRBV29-1 and TRBJ2-7, and 8 junction bases match TRBD2. For this chain, trimming is 7 bases at the V end and 2 bases at the J end, and the number of junction bases without a gene match is 13. The germline V gene supplies CDR1 SQVTM and CDR2 ANQGSEA. From the cysteine up to the phenylalanine, the CDR3 has a length of 15 residues. Here the CDR3 DNA is all that survives: 45 bases in frame from base 1.